These 8 T cell receptor beta chains originate from one sample sequenced in a study of T cell changes during pregnancy in multiple sclerosis. Sequencing was performed with immunoSEQ multiplex PCR; in TCRdb, only in-frame clones are kept and a portion is missing. This sample carries 30,000 to 35,000 clones, about 89% of them seen once, and the ten largest clones take roughly 7.4%. The starting material was CD8+ T cells from peripheral blood mononuclear cells, obtained before pregnancy. These receptors came from a female donor with multiple sclerosis, enrolled in a pregnancy study.

V is TRBV2 and J is TRBJ1-2; tentative D call: TRBD1 (5 bases). Germline CDR1 SNHLY, CDR2 FYNNEI. This CDR3 is 13 amino acids long. V gave up 8 bases and J gave up 7 bases, with 17 bases separating them. DNA of the CDR3: TGTGCCAGCCAGGAGGGAGGGGCCGGTGGCTACACCTTC. This translates into CASQEGGAGGYTF.

The chain links TRBV30 to TRBJ1-2, with TRBD1 as a possible D gene (5 bases). CDR1 is GTSNPN and CDR2 is SVGIG in the germline V gene (reference sequence). This CDR3 region has 11 residues. V lost 2 bases to trimming and J lost 6 bases, with 7 bases between them. The CDR3 sequence: CAWSWTHGYTF. The DNA of the CDR3 is TGTGCCTGGAGTTGGACACATGGCTACACCTTC. Combining the CDR3 with reference TRBV30 and TRBJ1-2 gives the whole variable domain SQTIHQWPATLVQPVGSPLSLECTVEGTSNPNLYWYRQAAGRGLQLLFYSVGIGQISSEVPQNLSASRPQDRQFILSSKKLLLSDSGFYLCAWSWTHGYTFGSGTRLTVV.

The chain couples TRBV4-1 to TRBJ1-5, with TRBD1 matching over 7 bases. With 0 bases clipped from V and 4 bases from J, the junction kept 3 bases outside the gene matches. CDR1 and CDR2 from the germline V gene are MGHRA and YSYEKL. This CDR3 contains 15 residues. CDR3 sequence: CASSQEQGRNQPQHF. The CDR3 DNA reads as TGCGCCAGCAGCCAAGAACAGGGGAGGAATCAGCCCCAGCATTTT.

The rearrangement joins TRBV18 to TRBJ2-3; D unresolved. The CDR3 is made up of 16 amino acids. CDR1 and CDR2 from the germline V gene are KGHSH and LQKENI. V was cut by 5 bases and J by 0 bases, with 15 bases left in between. The CDR3 spells CASSTSKEKSTDTQYF. DNA for the CDR3: TGTGCCAGCTCAACGTCAAAGGAGAAGAGCACAGATACGCAGTATTTT.

The chain joins TRBV29-1 to TRBJ2-1; 7 bases fit TRBD2. After removal of 4 bases from V and 3 bases from J, the junction contained 6 bases not matched to a gene. CDR1 is SQVTM, CDR2 ANQGSEA, per germline. The CDR3 is 14 residues long. CDR3 bases: TGCAGCGTTGCGAGCGGGGATTACTACAATGAGCAGTTCTTC. This translates into CSVASGDYYNEQFF.

The chain couples TRBV7-2 to TRBJ2-5, with 7 bases identical to TRBD2. Germline CDR1 reads SGHTA; CDR2 reads FQGNSA. Trimming at V came to 3 bases and at J to 4 bases, leaving 5 bases not matched to a gene. The CDR3 totals 14 residues. CDR3: CASSFERGGETQYF. CDR3 bases: TGTGCCAGCAGCTTCGAGCGGGGTGGAGAGACCCAGTACTTC.

The gene calls are TRBV28 and TRBJ2-7; D ambiguous. The CDR3 runs 14 residues. Germline CDR1 reads MDHEN; CDR2 reads SYDVKM. Trimming took 3 bases from V and 2 from J, leaving 11 bases between them. In DNA, the CDR3 is TGTGCCAGCAGTTTGGTGGGCTCGGCCTACGAGCAGTACTTC. It encodes CASSLVGSAYEQYF.

The J gene is TRBJ1-1, the V gene TRBV4-1; D may be TRBD1 (5 bases). Deletions cut 4 bases from V and 4 bases from J, with 10 bases between. Germline CDR1 MGHRA, CDR2 YSYEKL. The CDR3 loop spans 13 amino acids. The CDR3 coding sequence is TGCGCCAGCAGCCCGAGGAGGGGCACTGAAGCTTTCTTT. Its translation is CASSPRRGTEAFF.